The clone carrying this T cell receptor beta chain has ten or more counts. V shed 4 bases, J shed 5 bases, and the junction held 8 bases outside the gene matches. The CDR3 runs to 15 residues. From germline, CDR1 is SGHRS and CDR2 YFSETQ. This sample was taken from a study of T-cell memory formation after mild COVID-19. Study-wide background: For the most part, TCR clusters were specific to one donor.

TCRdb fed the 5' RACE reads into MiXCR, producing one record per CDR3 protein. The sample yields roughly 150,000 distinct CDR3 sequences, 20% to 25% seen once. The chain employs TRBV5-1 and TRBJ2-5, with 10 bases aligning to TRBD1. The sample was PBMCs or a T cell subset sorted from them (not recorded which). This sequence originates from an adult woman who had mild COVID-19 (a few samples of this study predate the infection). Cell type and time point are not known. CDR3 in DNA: TGCGCCAGCAGCACGGGACAGGGGATTAAGGAGACCCAGTACTTC. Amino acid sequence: CASSTGQGIKETQYF.